This T cell receptor (beta chain) was sequenced for a study of blood T cell repertoires in COVID-19. Across the study: Nucleic acid was either cDNA or gDNA, and it came from T cells, B-cell-depleted T cells, or PBMCs.

Some clones are missing from TCRdb's copy, which holds only in-frame ones; the method was immunoSEQ multiplex PCR. The table records about 120,000 clones, roughly 89% of them present only once. Seattle researchers signed up patients amid active infection and tracked them longitudinally. What was sequenced was peripheral blood. The receptor's source is a woman in her sixties with COVID-19, enrolled during active disease.

CDR3 nucleotides: TGCGCCAGCAGCTTGACAGGGACAACTAATGAAAAACTGTTTTTT. Amino acids: CASSLTGTTNEKLFF. This chain links TRBV5-1 with TRBJ1-4; tentative D call: TRBD1 (6 bases). The germline V gene has CDR1 SGHRS and CDR2 YFSETQ. The V and J ends lost 1 base and 0 bases respectively, with 7 bases between them. There are 15 residues in the CDR3.